One sample yielded the 28 T cell receptor beta chains listed below, sequenced in a study of molecular identifiers for immune sequencing clone quantification. TCRdb reanalysed the PCR reads using MiXCR and keeps one entry per CDR3 protein. The table includes over 600,000 distinct CDR3 sequences, nearly 20% detected once. Sequences were obtained from naive CD8+ T cells from blood, with Jurkat cell RNA spiked in. Subset denoted: FACS-sorted CD8+CD4-CCR7+CD45RA+ naive T cells. These receptors were collected from a human donor in good health. Some libraries in this study had Jurkat cell RNA spiked in.

This clonotype was counted a few times. The CDR3 spells CATSRDRGRATGELFF. CDR3 nucleotide sequence: TGTGCCACCAGCAGAGATCGAGGCAGGGCAACCGGGGAGCTGTTTTTT. This chain links TRBV15 with TRBJ2-2; D perhaps matches TRBD1 (5 bases). The CDR3 covers 16 residues. Germline-derived CDR1 and CDR2 are LNHNV and YYDKDF (reference sequence). Between the trimmed V and J ends, which lost 0 bases and 5 bases, there was a span of 13 bases.

This clonotype was seen at least ten times. The chain employs TRBV30 and TRBJ1-1; D may be TRBD1 (5 bases). The ends were cut back, 4 bases at V and 4 bases at J, with 10 bases in the middle. This CDR3 has 12 amino acids. The germline V gene has CDR1 GTSNPN and CDR2 SVGIG (reference sequence). The CDR3 reads CAWTVGATEAFF. The CDR3 nucleotides are TGTGCCTGGACAGTAGGGGCCACTGAAGCTTTCTTT.

Details on this clonotype: A much bigger clone sits one base away, suggesting this may be a read error. This chain links TRBV11-2 with TRBJ2-7, with D unclear. The CDR3 runs 16 residues. CDR1 and CDR2 from the germline V gene are SGHAT and FQNNGV. CDR3 sequence (DNA): TGTGCCAGCAGCTTAGATTGGGCTCCGAGCTCCGACGAGCAGTACTTC. It codes for CASSLDWAPSSDEQYF.

A remark on this clonotype: A much larger clone lies one base from this, so it may be a read error. The chain carries TRBV4-3 and TRBJ2-1, with 9 bases that match TRBD2. This CDR3 region has 16 residues. Germline CDR1 is LGHNA and CDR2 is YSLEER. Trimming at V came to 1 base and at J to 10 bases, leaving 11 bases not matched to a gene. CDR3 in DNA: TGCGCCAGCAGCCAAGGTGCCCTAGCGGGGCTGGGAGAGCAGTTCTTC. It encodes CASSQGALAGLGEQFF.

This clonotype was observed at least ten times. The rearrangement uses TRBV29-1 and TRBJ2-7, with no clear D. Germline V gene data show CDR1 as SQVTM and CDR2 as ANQGSEA. The CDR3 is 11 residues long. Trimming shortened V by 3 bases and J by 4 bases, and 7 bases separated the two germline ends. The CDR3 bases are TGCAGCGTTGAGACCCTTTACGAGCAGTACTTC. Encoded protein: CSVETLYEQYF.

This clonotype showed up many times. The chain couples TRBV14 to TRBJ2-7; D remains unclear. The CDR3 sequence is 14 residues long. The V gene's germline CDR1 is SGHDN and CDR2 FVKESK. Trimming cost V 1 base and J 2 bases, with 9 bases left between them. The CDR3 sequence is CASSQGGRPYEQYF. The CDR3 bases are TGTGCCAGCAGCCAAGGTGGCAGGCCCTACGAGCAGTACTTC.

This clonotype was counted at least ten times. V usage is TRBV5-6 and J usage is TRBJ2-7, with D possibly matching TRBD1 (6 bases). The CDR3 runs 15 residues. V lost 0 bases, J lost 1 base, and 11 bases lay in between. The V gene's germline CDR1 is SGHDT and CDR2 YYEEEE. CDR3 amino acids: CASSLGTAFSYEQYF. The CDR3 nucleotides are TGTGCCAGCAGCTTGGGGACAGCCTTTTCCTACGAGCAGTACTTC.

In this sample, this clonotype turned up a few times. Just one base apart from a much larger clone, this may be a read error. V usage is TRBV20-1 and J usage is TRBJ1-3; no definite D call. The length of the CDR3 is 14 residues. CDR1 and CDR2 (germline): DFQATT, SNEGSKA (reference sequence). V lost 7 bases to trimming and J lost 2 bases, with 15 bases between them. The CDR3 sequence is CSVQNVDAGNTIYF. For the CDR3, the DNA is TGCAGTGTTCAGAACGTTGATGCTGGAAACACCATATATTTT.

There are many counts of this clonotype. This sequence joins TRBV6-2 or TRBV6-3 and TRBJ2-7; D unresolved. CDR3 length: 11 amino acids. Trimming cost V 8 bases and J 2 bases, with 7 bases left between them. Germline CDR1 is MNHEY and CDR2 is SVGEGT. The CDR3 region is CASAYTYEQYF. CDR3 nucleotide sequence: TGTGCCAGCGCGTATACCTACGAGCAGTACTTC.

This clonotype has ten or more counts. This chain links TRBV5-4 with TRBJ2-7; 8 bases fit TRBD2. CDR1 is SGHNT and CDR2 is YYREEE in the germline V gene (reference sequence). CDR3 length: 12 amino acids. The trim removed 9 bases at V and 4 bases at J, leaving 6 bases unmatched. This CDR3 reads CATRGGSYEQYF. The CDR3 DNA reads TGTGCCACCCGGGGGGGGTCTTACGAGCAGTACTTC.

A word on this clonotype: A clone one base away is much larger, so this may be a read error. This rearrangement joins TRBV6-5 to TRBJ1-4; D may be TRBD1 (5 bases). The CDR3 sequence is 14 residues long. Trimming stripped 3 bases from V and 7 bases from J, with 12 bases between. The germline V gene has CDR1 MNHEY and CDR2 SVGAGI. CDR3: CASSYLQGSEKLFF. CDR3 nucleotide sequence: TGTGCCAGCAGTTATCTGCAGGGAAGTGAAAAACTGTTTTTT.

A few counts support this clonotype. The chain is built from TRBV27 and TRBJ2-7; weak D call: TRBD1 (5 bases). CDR3 length equals 13 residues. Per the germline V gene, CDR1 is MNHEY and CDR2 is SMNVEV (reference sequence). V shed 3 bases and J shed 7 bases, with 13 bases lying between them. The CDR3 nucleotides are TGTGCCAGCAGTTTTGGGGCCCTGGGGGAGCAGTACTTC. It specifies CASSFGALGEQYF.

This clonotype was counted only a few times. This sequence joins TRBV7-9 and TRBJ2-1, with D unresolved. V was trimmed by 3 bases and J by 0 bases, leaving 9 bases between them. CDR1 is SEHNR and CDR2 is FQNEAQ in the germline V gene (reference sequence). The CDR3 runs to 15 residues. In DNA, the CDR3 is TGTGCCAGCAGCTTCGTGGGAAGCTCCTACAATGAGCAGTTCTTC. Translated, it gives CASSFVGSSYNEQFF.

This clonotype was seen ten or more times. At one end, the junction sequence differs from germline, possibly due to a read error. The rearrangement uses TRBV19 and TRBJ2-1; no clear D gene. In germline, CDR1 is LNHDA, CDR2 SQIVND (reference sequence). There are 12 residues in the CDR3. The CDR3 reads CASSQGYNEQFF. The CDR3 nucleotides are TGCGCCAGCAGCCAAGGATACAATGAGCAGTTCTTC.

This clonotype was counted at least ten times. The chain joins TRBV9 to TRBJ2-2; 8 bases agree with TRBD2. J was trimmed by 4 bases and V by 3 bases; bases with no gene match: 8. The CDR3 has 16 residues. Germline V gene data show CDR1 as SGDLS and CDR2 as YYNGEE. CDR3: CASSAASGTSTGELFF. The DNA for the CDR3 is TGTGCCAGCAGCGCCGCCTCCGGGACTAGCACCGGGGAGCTGTTTTTT.

This clonotype was detected a few times. This chain links TRBV7-9 with TRBJ2-5; D might be TRBD2 (5 bases). This CDR3 spans 13 amino acids. With 5 bases removed from V and 5 bases from J, the gap between germline ends came to 12 bases. Germline V lookup: CDR1 SEHNR, CDR2 FQNEAQ (reference sequence). The CDR3 reads CASSRGLDETQYF. In DNA form, the CDR3 reads TGTGCCAGCAGCCGGGGTTTGGATGAGACCCAGTACTTC. Using reference TRBV7-9 and TRBJ2-5 for the parts outside the CDR3, the full variable domain is DTGVSQNPRHKITKRGQNVTFRCDPISEHNRLYWYRQTLGQGPEFLTYFQNEAQLEKSRLLSDRFSAERPKGSFSTLEIQRTEQGDSAMYLCASSRGLDETQYFGPGTRLLVL.

In this sample, this clonotype turned up many times. The chain carries TRBV6-5 and TRBJ2-7; 7 nucleotides match TRBD1. The length of the CDR3 is 17 residues. Looked up from germline, CDR1 is MNHEY and CDR2 is SVGAGI. Trimming took 3 bases from V and 0 from J; bases not matched to a gene: 11. The CDR3, as DNA: TGTGCCAGCAGTTATACGCCCCGGACAGGCTACTCCTACGAGCAGTACTTC. Protein: CASSYTPRTGYSYEQYF.

This clonotype was seen ten or more times. The CDR3 sequence: CASIDQQGYGTDTQYF. As DNA, the CDR3 is TGTGCCAGCATCGACCAACAGGGATATGGCACAGATACGCAGTATTTT. The rearrangement joins TRBV21-1 to TRBJ2-3; the DNA was not used to check the table's D call, TRBD1. TRBV21-1 is noted as a pseudogene. The CDR3 extends over 16 amino acids.

The rearrangement links TRBV19 to TRBJ2-1; 8 bases match TRBD2. The V and J ends lost 3 bases and 4 bases, in that order; junction bases with no gene match: 8. Germline CDR1 and CDR2: LNHDA and SQIVND (reference sequence). The CDR3 runs to 16 residues. The CDR3 is CASSMTGTRGYNEQFF. CDR3 nucleotides: TGTGCCAGTAGTATGACCGGGACTAGAGGATACAATGAGCAGTTCTTC.

This clonotype was seen a few times. This chain joins TRBV4-1 and TRBJ2-7; 7 bases map to TRBD1. CDR3 length: 16 amino acids. The V gene end was trimmed by 3 bases and the J gene end by 3 bases; junction bases not matched to a gene: 11. CDR1 is MGHRA, CDR2 YSYEKL, per germline. CDR3: CASSQAARDSFYEQYF. The DNA of the CDR3 is TGCGCCAGCAGCCAGGCAGCCAGGGACAGCTTCTACGAGCAGTACTTC.

The chain carries TRBV20-1 and TRBJ1-4; D unclear. Germline CDR1 and CDR2: DFQATT and SNEGSKA (reference sequence). Trimming took 0 bases from V and 12 from J, leaving 14 bases between them. CDR3 length equals 13 residues. In nucleotides, the CDR3 is TGCAGTGCTAGAGATAGGTTACCAATCGAACTGTTTTTT. Protein product: CSARDRLPIELFF.

This clonotype came up a few times. This chain joins TRBV3-1 and TRBJ2-7, with D maybe TRBD2 (9 bases). The CDR3 is 17 amino acids. Germline loops: CDR1 LGHDT, CDR2 YNNKEL (reference sequence). Trimming cost V 6 bases and J 6 bases, with 27 bases left between them. CDR3 in DNA: TGTGCCAGCAGTCAACAGGGGGGGTGGACTAGCGTCGCCGAGCAGTACTTC. Residues: CASSQQGGWTSVAEQYF.

The V gene is TRBV20-1, the J gene TRBJ1-4, with no clear D. The V and J ends lost 6 bases and 8 bases respectively, with 22 bases between them. The germline CDR1 and CDR2 sequences are DFQATT and SNEGSKA (reference sequence). This CDR3 has 15 residues. For the CDR3, the DNA is TGCAGTGCCCACAACCTCGGCACGAGTGACGAAAAACTGTTTTTT. Its translation is CSAHNLGTSDEKLFF.

At least ten counts were recorded for this clonotype. V and J are TRBV27 and TRBJ1-1, with TRBD1 identical over 7 bases. Germline trimming cut 2 bases from V and 6 bases from J; bases unmatched to any gene: 6. The CDR3 consists of 14 residues. Per germline, CDR1 MNHEY and CDR2 SMNVEV (reference sequence). CDR3 sequence: CASSLEGASSEAFF. The CDR3 DNA follows: TGTGCCAGCAGTTTAGAGGGGGCGAGTTCTGAAGCTTTCTTT.

Details on this clonotype: One junction end does not reproduce the germline sequence, and a read error may be involved. As DNA, the CDR3 is TGTGTCAGTAGTCCCCCCGGGGGTGAAGCTTTCTTT. It yields the protein CVSSPPGGEAFF. The rearrangement joins TRBV19 to TRBJ1-1, with D possibly matching TRBD1 (5 bases). CDR1 LNHDA and CDR2 SQIVND come from the germline V gene (reference sequence). The CDR3 has 12 residues.

As to this clonotype: The junction departs from the called germline gene at one end, perhaps through a read error. The rearrangement links TRBV12-3 or TRBV12-4 to TRBJ2-3; 7 bases line up with TRBD1. CDR3 length equals 14 residues. Here the CDR3 DNA reads TGTGCCGGCAGCCAGGGGGACGGCACAGATACGCAGTATTTT. Its translation is CAGSQGDGTDTQYF.

Only a few counts were recorded for this clonotype. The chain carries TRBV6-1 and TRBJ1-1, with 8 positions matching TRBD1. CDR1 and CDR2 (germline): MNHNS, SASEGT. This CDR3 contains 13 residues. After removal of 3 bases from V and 10 bases from J, the junction contained 7 bases not matched to a gene. CDR3 in DNA: TGTGCCAGCAGTGACAAACAGGGGGTAGTAGCTTTCTTT. Its translation: CASSDKQGVVAFF.

In regard to this clonotype: This sequence may be a read error, since a much larger clone differs from it by one base. The chain couples TRBV5-6 to TRBJ1-2, with unresolved D. The CDR3 spans 15 residues. Trimming pared 2 bases from V and 4 bases from J, leaving 15 bases between. Per germline, CDR1 SGHDT and CDR2 YYEEEE. CDR3 nucleotides: TGTGCCAGCAGCTTCCCGACTGGCAGAACCTATGGCTACACCTTC. This codes for CASSFPTGRTYGYTF.